The 27 T cell receptor beta chains listed next were all sequenced from one sample in a study of identical twins. TCRdb passed the 5' RACE reads through MiXCR, listing each CDR3 protein once. This table holds hundreds of thousands of distinct CDR3 sequences, roughly 6.2% found once. Sequencing used naive T cells sorted from blood. The receptors were gathered from a man aged 18 to 30 in good health.

In its sample, this clonotype was seen many times. This chain uses TRBV10-3 with TRBJ2-2, with TRBD2 matching 7 bases. CDR1 is ENHRY, CDR2 SYGVKD, per germline. This CDR3 spans 14 amino acids. The V gene end was trimmed by 2 bases and the J gene end by 3 bases; junction bases not matched to a gene: 0. The CDR3 protein is CAISEREDTGELFF. Written as DNA, the CDR3 is TGTGCCATCAGTGAGCGGGAGGACACCGGGGAGCTGTTTTTT.

This clonotype came up many times. The V and J genes are TRBV7-7 and TRBJ2-5, with 8 bases fitting TRBD1. This CDR3 region has 15 residues. Germline V gene data show CDR1 as SSHAT and CDR2 as FNYEAQ (reference sequence). Unmatched junction bases numbered 8, after V lost 4 bases and J lost 4 bases. The CDR3 bases are TGTGCCAGCAGCTACGGACAGGGTGGTACAGAGACCCAGTACTTC. It encodes CASSYGQGGTETQYF.

This clonotype appeared many times. This chain joins TRBV20-1 and TRBJ2-3; D unclear. Germline V CDR1 and CDR2: DFQATT, SNEGSKA (reference sequence). This CDR3 region has 11 residues. Between the trimmed V and J ends, which lost 0 bases and 13 bases, there was a span of 11 bases. In nucleotides, the CDR3 is TGCAGTGCTAGAGACGATCGGAAAGAGTATTTT. This sequence encodes CSARDDRKEYF.

The V call is TRBV29-1, the J call TRBJ1-1, with D maybe TRBD1 (5 bases). This CDR3 region has 13 residues. Trimming removed 6 bases at V and 2 bases at J, with 13 bases between. CDR1 SQVTM and CDR2 ANQGSEA come from the germline V gene. The CDR3 coding sequence is TGCAGCGTATCTATCACAGGTAACACTGAAGCTTTCTTT. Translation gives CSVSITGNTEAFF.

This clonotype was picked up many times. The J gene is TRBJ2-2, the V gene TRBV20-1, with 7 bases fitting TRBD2. There are 15 residues in the CDR3. V gave up 3 bases and J gave up 5 bases; unmatched junction bases: 9. Looked up from germline, CDR1 is DFQATT and CDR2 is SNEGSKA (reference sequence). The CDR3 reads CSASGAGAGTGELFF. CDR3 bases: TGCAGTGCTAGTGGTGCGGGAGCAGGTACCGGGGAGCTGTTTTTT.

The sample holds a few counts of this clonotype. This rearrangement joins TRBV4-2 to TRBJ2-2; TRBD1 might be the D (6 bases). Trimming shortened V by 5 bases and J by 5 bases, and 9 bases separated the two germline ends. The CDR3 covers 13 residues. Germline CDR1 LGHNA, CDR2 YNFKEQ. The CDR3 bases are TGTGCCAGCAGCGATACAGGGACCGGGGAGCTGTTTTTT. Translated, it gives CASSDTGTGELFF.

In this sample, this clonotype turned up many times. The rearrangement joins TRBV5-1 to TRBJ2-7, with D tentatively TRBD1 (6 bases). The CDR3 runs 13 residues. The V end was cut by 3 bases, the J end by 2 bases, with 9 bases between. Looked up from germline, CDR1 is SGHRS and CDR2 is YFSETQ. This CDR3 is CASSWDNTYEQYF. As DNA, the CDR3 is TGCGCCAGCAGCTGGGACAACACCTACGAGCAGTACTTC.

The chain employs TRBV12-3 or TRBV12-4 and TRBJ2-1; TRBD2 matches at 12 bases. J lost 9 bases, V lost 4 bases, and 7 bases had no gene match. The CDR3 has 15 amino acids. Written as DNA, the CDR3 is TGTGCCAGCAGTTCGGACCTAGCGGGAGGGATTGAGCAGTTCTTC. This codes for CASSSDLAGGIEQFF.

This clonotype was seen more than once but under ten times. V and J are TRBV4-3 and TRBJ2-7; D gene unclear. The germline V and J ends were trimmed by 1 base and 4 bases, with 14 bases remaining between them. The germline V gene encodes CDR1 LGHNA and CDR2 YSLEER. The CDR3 runs 15 residues. The CDR3 nucleotides read TGCGCCAGCAGCCAAGGGCTCGGGCAGTTGTACGAGCAGTACTTC. This sequence encodes CASSQGLGQLYEQYF.

This clonotype came up many times. V is TRBV12-3 or TRBV12-4 and J is TRBJ2-2, with a weak D call TRBD1 (5 bases). CDR3 size: 13 residues. Deletions cut 2 bases from V and 5 bases from J, with 6 bases between. This chain's CDR3 is CASSLQGTGELFF. CDR3 in DNA: TGTGCCAGCAGTTTACAGGGTACCGGGGAGCTGTTTTTT.

The chain employs TRBV30 and TRBJ2-1; the D gene could be TRBD1 or TRBD2 (5 bases each). This CDR3 comprises 15 residues. Germline loops: CDR1 GTSNPN, CDR2 SVGIG (reference sequence). The V and J ends lost 8 bases and 4 bases respectively, with 21 bases between them. The CDR3 nucleotides read TGTGCCGCCCCAGGAACGGGGCGAGCTTACAATGAGCAGTTCTTC. Translation: CAAPGTGRAYNEQFF. Variable domain in full (rest from reference TRBV30 and TRBJ2-1): SQTIHQWPATLVQPVGSPLSLECTVEGTSNPNLYWYRQAAGRGLQLLFYSVGIGQISSEVPQNLSASRPQDRQFILSSKKLLLSDSGFYLCAAPGTGRAYNEQFFGPGTRLTVL.

This rearrangement joins TRBV7-6 to TRBJ2-5; maybe TRBD1 (6 bases). CDR3 size: 16 residues. CDR1 is SGHVS and CDR2 is FNYEAQ in the germline V gene. Trimming removed 5 bases at V and 0 bases at J, with 16 bases between. CDR3: CASSPGRTDYQETQYF. The DNA for the CDR3 is TGTGCCAGCAGCCCGGGGCGGACAGACTACCAAGAGACCCAGTACTTC.

This clonotype was recorded at least ten times. The rearrangement links TRBV21-1 to TRBJ2-7. TRBV21-1 is a pseudogene locus. The CDR3 spans 16 residues. Here the CDR3 DNA reads TGTGCCAGCAGCATCCCTAGGGATTTTCCCTTTTACGAGCAGTACTTC. Its protein product is CASSIPRDFPFYEQYF.

This clonotype was counted ten times or more. This chain links TRBV20-1 with TRBJ2-5; no reliable D call. With 0 bases removed from V and 0 bases from J, the gap between germline ends came to 20 bases. CDR1 DFQATT and CDR2 SNEGSKA come from the germline V gene (reference sequence). The CDR3 sequence is 18 residues long. CDR3 sequence (DNA): TGCAGTGCTAGAGATCTCCAAGGGTGGGCAGGTCACCAAGAGACCCAGTACTTC. Translated: CSARDLQGWAGHQETQYF.

The V gene is TRBV11-2, the J gene TRBJ2-6; maybe TRBD2 (5 bases). The CDR3 is made up of 17 amino acids. From germline, CDR1 is SGHAT and CDR2 FQNNGV. V lost 3 bases and J lost 0, with 12 bases in between. The CDR3: CASSFRTDSSGANVLTF. CDR3 DNA sequence: TGTGCCAGCAGCTTTAGGACGGACTCCTCTGGGGCCAACGTCCTGACTTTC. The complete variable domain, with remaining parts taken from reference TRBV11-2 and TRBJ2-6, reads EAGVAQSPRYKIIEKRQSVAFWCNPISGHATLYWYQQILGQGPKLLIQFQNNGVVDDSQLPKDRFSAERLKGVDSTLKIQPAKLEDSAVYLCASSFRTDSSGANVLTFGAGSRLTVL.

In this sample, this clonotype turned up a few times. The chain couples TRBV28 to TRBJ2-5; D unresolved. The CDR3 length is 13 residues. Deletions cut 8 bases from V and 2 bases from J, with 12 bases between. Germline V gene data show CDR1 as MDHEN and CDR2 as SYDVKM. CDR3 region: CASSDLPQETQYF. In DNA form, the CDR3 reads TGTGCCAGCTCGGACCTACCTCAAGAGACCCAGTACTTC.

In its sample, this clonotype was seen a few times. V gene TRBV3-1 combines with J gene TRBJ1-2; D call uncertain. This CDR3 region has 14 residues. Germline loops: CDR1 LGHDT, CDR2 YNNKEL (reference sequence). Trimming removed 4 bases from V and 7 bases from J, with 16 bases in between. In nucleotides, the CDR3 is TGTGCCAGCAGCCCACGGACGGAAAGGTCTGGCTACACCTTC. Residues: CASSPRTERSGYTF.

This clonotype has at least ten counts. V gene TRBV5-6 combines with J gene TRBJ1-4; the match to TRBD1 covers 8 bases. The ends lost 0 bases at V and 2 bases at J; junction bases unmatched: 0. The CDR3 runs 15 residues. Looked up from germline, CDR1 is SGHDT and CDR2 is YYEEEE. CDR3 sequence: CASSLGTGTNEKLFF. DNA for the CDR3: TGTGCCAGCAGCTTGGGGACAGGGACTAATGAAAAACTGTTTTTT.

This clonotype was seen many times. This rearrangement joins TRBV9 to TRBJ2-3; 7 bases line up with TRBD2. V shed 5 bases and J 4 bases; nucleotides not matched to a gene: 10. CDR3 length: 15 residues. Germline V gene lookup returns CDR1 SGDLS and CDR2 YYNGEE. CDR3: CASRGGSHGADTQYF. In nucleotides, the CDR3 is TGTGCCAGCAGGGGCGGGAGCCACGGCGCAGATACGCAGTATTTT.

V usage is TRBV4-3 and J usage is TRBJ1-3; no clear D. CDR1 and CDR2 (germline): LGHNA, YSLEER. The CDR3 is 13 amino acids. V lost 0 bases and J 3 bases, leaving 3 bases between the germline ends. The CDR3 sequence: CASSQEGGNTIYF. In DNA, the CDR3 is TGCGCCAGCAGCCAAGAAGGTGGAAACACCATATATTTT.

This clonotype has at least ten counts. The chain uses TRBV20-1 and TRBJ2-5; D possibly corresponds to TRBD2 (7 bases). Germline assignment: CDR1 DFQATT and CDR2 SNEGSKA (reference sequence). This CDR3 is 16 amino acids long. V lost 3 bases and J lost 5, with 22 bases in between. CDR3 coding DNA: TGCAGTGCTAGTGCCCGACTAGCCGGAGGGGGGGAGACCCAGTACTTC. This gives the protein CSASARLAGGGETQYF.

The chain joins TRBV5-1 to TRBJ1-2, with unresolved D. Germline loops: CDR1 SGHRS, CDR2 YFSETQ. The V end lost 0 bases, the J end lost 0 bases, and 6 bases lay between the germline ends. The CDR3 length is 14 residues. The CDR3 DNA is TGCGCCAGCAGCTTGGAGGCAGCTAACTATGGCTACACCTTC. Protein sequence: CASSLEAANYGYTF.

The V gene is TRBV5-1, the J gene TRBJ2-7; TRBD1 matches 7 bases. Germline CDR1 SGHRS, CDR2 YFSETQ. The CDR3 covers 13 residues. V shed 5 bases and J 7 bases; nucleotides not matched to a gene: 9. CDR3 DNA sequence: TGCGCCAGCAGGGGGGACAGTATAGGTGAGCAGTACTTC. Its translation: CASRGDSIGEQYF.

This clonotype was seen only a few times. V and J are TRBV10-3 and TRBJ2-7; 10 bases fit TRBD1. J was trimmed by 6 bases and V by 11 bases; bases with no gene match: 13. CDR1 is ENHRY, CDR2 SYGVKD, per germline. The CDR3 has 14 amino acids. The chain's CDR3 is CAVATGTGESEQYF. The CDR3 bases are TGTGCCGTCGCGACCGGGACAGGGGAGAGCGAGCAGTACTTC.

This clonotype was counted a few times. The chain carries TRBV9 and TRBJ2-5; D uncertain. Trimming shortened V by 2 bases and J by 0 bases, and 11 bases separated the two germline ends. In germline, CDR1 is SGDLS, CDR2 YYNGEE. The CDR3 is made up of 15 amino acids. CDR3 bases: TGTGCCAGCAGCGTCGCCTGGTCCCACCAAGAGACCCAGTACTTC. It is translated as CASSVAWSHQETQYF.

This chain's CDR3 is CATSRDQLGETQYF. CDR3 nucleotide sequence: TGTGCCACCAGCAGAGATCAGCTGGGAGAGACCCAGTACTTC. V is TRBV15 and J is TRBJ2-5; the D is unclear. With 0 bases removed from V and 4 bases from J, the gap between germline ends came to 9 bases. CDR3 length equals 14 residues. Looked up from germline, CDR1 is LNHNV and CDR2 is YYDKDF (reference sequence).

This clonotype was counted many times. This sequence joins TRBV4-3 and TRBJ1-1; D call uncertain. V lost 4 bases and J lost 4, with 16 bases in between. Per germline, CDR1 LGHNA and CDR2 YSLEER. The CDR3 length is 15 residues. The CDR3 loop reads CASSLQRGLGTEAFF. The CDR3, as DNA: TGCGCCAGCAGCCTCCAGCGGGGTTTAGGCACTGAAGCTTTCTTT.